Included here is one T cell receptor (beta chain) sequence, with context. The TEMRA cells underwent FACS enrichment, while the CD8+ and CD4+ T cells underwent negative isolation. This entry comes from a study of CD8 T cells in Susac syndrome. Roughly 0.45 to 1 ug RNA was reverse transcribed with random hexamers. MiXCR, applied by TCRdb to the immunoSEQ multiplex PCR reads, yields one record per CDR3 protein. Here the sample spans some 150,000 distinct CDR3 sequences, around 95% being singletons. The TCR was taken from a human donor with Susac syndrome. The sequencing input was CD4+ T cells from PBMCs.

CDR3 amino acids: CSARDRFTDTQYF. The CDR3 coding sequence is TGCAGTGCCCGCGACAGATTCACAGATACGCAGTATTTT. The genes are TRBV20-1 and TRBJ2-3, with D tentatively TRBD1 (5 bases). V lost 6 bases, J lost 2 bases, and 12 bases lay in between. Germline V gene sequence: CDR1 DFQATT, CDR2 SNEGSKA (reference sequence). This CDR3 is built from 13 residues.